This is a list of T cell receptor beta chains from one sample in a study of beta chain features in type 1 diabetes. The repertoire was sequenced with immunoSEQ multiplex PCR; TCRdb's copy has only in-frame clones and lacks some. The table has under 400,000 clones, around 20% seen once. The sequenced material came from naive CD4+ T cells from blood. These receptors all come from a woman between 18 and 30 years old in good health. The conserved cysteine and the conserved F or W are not part of the CDR3 here. Each record gives: V gene, J gene, CDR3 protein.

>TRBV2|TRBJ2-5
ASHRDGGPQETQY
>TRBV2|TRBJ2-5
ASSEEKGIWETQY
>TRBV29-1|TRBJ2-7
SAVLIPGQVNSYEQY
>TRBV11-3|TRBJ2-1
ASSPSGRQNNEQF
>TRBV28|TRBJ2-5
ASSDGGRETQY
>TRBV9|TRBJ2-5
ASSGTSGVQETQY
>TRBV7-8|TRBJ1-5
ASSLARDTRESNQPQH
>TRBV7-3|TRBJ2-2
ASSLLGGGELF
>TRBV18|TRBJ1-1
ASSGQGTEAF
>TRBV7-8|TRBJ2-7
ASSLAGTSVYEQY
>TRBV7-2|TRBJ2-1
ASSSRLASGFNEQF
>TRBV11-2|TRBJ2-5
ASSLAKETQY
>TRBV5-1|TRBJ1-2
ASKPAYRGPNYGYT
>TRBV7-3|TRBJ2-6
ASSLGGGGGANVLT